This is a list of T cell receptor beta chains from one sample in a study of PD-L1 blockade in urothelial cancer. Some clones are missing from TCRdb's copy, which holds only in-frame ones; the method was immunoSEQ multiplex PCR. The sample lists tens of thousands of clones; around 88% were seen once. The sample was PBMCs, taken around atezolizumab (anti-PD-L1) treatment. These receptors were collected from a man between 60 and 70 years old with urothelial cancer. Both conserved end residues are part of each CDR3. The D gene is left open where the match is weak. The size field is filled for only some rows; it gives once, few, many or a size class.

clone size	D gene	J gene	V gene	CDR3 length	CDR3 protein	CDR3 DNA
once	-	TRBJ2-7	TRBV29-1	14	CSVGGTRNFYEQYF	TGCAGCGTTGGAGGGACACGGAATTTCTACGAGCAGTACTTC
-	-	TRBJ2-7	TRBV28	11	CASSQGVEQYF	TGTGCCAGCAGTCAAGGGGTCGAGCAGTACTTC
once	TRBD1	TRBJ2-5	TRBV11-2	15	CASSTTGQYQETQYF	TGTGCCAGCAGCACAACGGGACAGTACCAAGAGACCCAGTACTTC
-	-	TRBJ1-2	TRBV2	13	CASSEAPNYGYTF	TGTGCCAGCAGTGAGGCACCGAACTATGGCTACACCTTC
-	-	TRBJ1-4	TRBV25-1	14	CASSPGLLGEKLFF	TGTGCCAGCAGTCCCGGTCTACTAGGGGAAAAACTGTTTTTT
-	-	TRBJ2-7	TRBV5-4	16	CASSSGTLRAIYEQYF	TGTGCCAGCAGCTCCGGGACTCTCCGGGCCATCTACGAGCAGTACTTC
-	-	TRBJ2-7	TRBV5-6	13	CASSLVAGYEQYF	TGTGCCAGCAGCTTGGTCGCAGGCTACGAGCAGTACTTC
-	TRBD2	TRBJ2-5	TRBV7-2	15	CASSLLAGAQETQYF	TGTGCCAGCAGCCTCCTAGCGGGGGCACAAGAGACCCAGTACTTC
-	-	TRBJ1-1	TRBV19	13	CASSNTGNTEAFF	TGTGCCAGTAGTAACACAGGTAACACTGAAGCTTTCTTT
-	TRBD2	TRBJ2-7	TRBV7-2	16	CASSPPGLAIPYEQYF	TGTGCCAGCAGCCCGCCGGGACTAGCGATACCCTACGAGCAGTACTTC
-	-	TRBJ1-3	TRBV5-1	14	CASSQEGAGNTIYF	TGCGCCAGCAGCCAGGAAGGGGCTGGAAACACCATATATTTT
-	TRBD2	TRBJ2-5	TRBV29-1	18	CSVEGQFGPSGGAETQYF	TGCAGCGTTGAGGGGCAATTTGGGCCTAGCGGGGGGGCAGAGACCCAGTACTTC
-	TRBD1	TRBJ1-2	TRBV7-6	16	CASSSSQPGTVYGYTF	TGTGCCAGCAGCTCCTCACAACCCGGGACAGTCTATGGCTACACCTTC
few	-	TRBJ1-5	TRBV5-6	15	CASSLWTESNQPQHF	TGTGCCAGCAGCTTGTGGACAGAAAGCAATCAGCCCCAGCATTTT
-	-	TRBJ2-5	TRBV7-9	13	CASSWGDIETQYF	TGTGCCAGCAGCTGGGGCGATATCGAGACCCAGTACTTC